This T cell receptor (beta chain) comes out of a study of shared clonotypes between healthy human individuals. Participating donors were healthy, HIV-negative adults free of recent acute infections or vaccinations. Turning to this clone: No antigen is known for it.

Study-wide points: Compared with memory subsets, naive subsets generally had larger estimated richness. Naive CD4 clonotypes overlapped across a handful of donors at around 4.8%.

This CDR3 comprises 17 residues. The V and J ends lost 4 bases and 5 bases, in that order; junction bases with no gene match: 14. From germline, CDR1 is LNHDA and CDR2 SQIVND (reference sequence). Assay used: immunoSEQ multiplex PCR; TCRdb lists only in-frame clones, some missing. Seen here are about 1,500,000 clones, over 95% observed once, and the top ten hold over 1%. This TCR was recovered from a man in his thirties or forties in good health. Specimen: naive CD4+ T cells sorted from blood. Subset reported: CD45RA+ positively selected. This chain links TRBV19 with TRBJ2-5; 9 bases agree with TRBD1. CDR3 nucleotide sequence: TGTGCCAGTAGTACACCGCTACCGGGACAGGGAATGGAGACCCAGTACTTC. Protein: CASSTPLPGQGMETQYF.